The rows below give T cell receptor beta chains drawn from one sample of a study of blood T cell repertoires in COVID-19. Measured with immunoSEQ multiplex PCR; TCRdb has only the in-frame clones, and not every one. Here the sample spans about 170,000 clones, roughly four fifths being singletons. The specimen sequenced was peripheral blood. The receptor source for this set is a woman older than 75 with acute or convalescent COVID-19. Each CDR3 is given with its conserved first and last residue. Fields, in order: D gene, J gene, clone size, V gene, CDR3 DNA, CDR3 protein. The D gene is left open where the match is weak. Clone size is stated in some rows and not others, as once, few, many or a class when expanded.

-	TRBJ2-7	-	TRBV4-3	TGCGCCAGCAGCCAAGATCTCGGGGTCGAAAAGTACTTC	CASSQDLGVEKYF
TRBD1	TRBJ1-3	-	TRBV6-5	TGTGCCAGCAGAAGGGGGCCCTCTGGAAACACCATATATTTT	CASRRGPSGNTIYF
-	TRBJ2-1	-	TRBV5-1	TGCGCCAGCAGCTTGGCCCCGGGCGGAGCCAGGGCGGCCTACAATGAGCAGTTCTTC	CASSLAPGGARAAYNEQFF
-	TRBJ2-1	few	TRBV13	TGTGCCAGCAGCGAACAGGGCAGGACCAATGAGCAGTTCTTC	CASSEQGRTNEQFF
TRBD1	TRBJ2-7	-	TRBV29-1	TGCAGCGTTGAGGGGCAGGGGGCTTACGAGCAGTACTTC	CSVEGQGAYEQYF
-	TRBJ2-7	-	TRBV7-6	TGTGCCAGCAGCTTAGGTTTGCGGGCCGAGCAGTACTTC	CASSLGLRAEQYF
-	TRBJ2-7	-	TRBV6-5	TGTGCCAGCGGGGCCTTGGGTGTCTACGAGCAGTACTTC	CASGALGVYEQYF
TRBD2	TRBJ2-5	-	TRBV19	TGTGCCAGTAGTATAGATGGTCAAGGACTAGCGCTACAAGAGACCCAGTACTTC	CASSIDGQGLALQETQYF
TRBD2	TRBJ2-1	-	TRBV5-1	TGCGCCAGCAGCCCCCAACTAGCGGGGGGCGGGAATGAGCAGTTCTTC	CASSPQLAGGGNEQFF
-	TRBJ2-4	-	TRBV19	TGTGCCAGTAGTCCACAATCGGGATCCCGCGCGGACATTCAGTACTTC	CASSPQSGSRADIQYF
-	TRBJ1-2	-	TRBV5-4	TGTGCCAGCAGCTTGGTGCCAGACTATGGCTACACCTTC	CASSLVPDYGYTF
-	TRBJ2-5	-	TRBV21-1	TGTGCCGCCTCGATCGGGGACCAAGAGACCCAGTACTTC	CAASIGDQETQYF
TRBD2	TRBJ2-1	-	TRBV14	TGTGCCAGCAGCCACAATCCGGGACTAGCGGGTAGTAATGAGCAGTTCTTC	CASSHNPGLAGSNEQFF
-	TRBJ2-1	-	TRBV19	TGTGCCACCCAAATCGCGGTGGGGGCCCGGGATGAGCAGTTCTTC	CATQIAVGARDEQFF
-	TRBJ2-1	-	TRBV5-1	TGCGCCAGCAGCTTGGGCGCGACCGGAGGCAATGAGCAGTTCTTC	CASSLGATGGNEQFF
-	TRBJ2-1	-	TRBV6-2/TRBV6-3	TGTGCCAGCAGTTACTCGGCGGGACACAATGAGCAGTTCTTC	CASSYSAGHNEQFF
-	TRBJ2-7	-	TRBV20-1	TGCAGTGATCAGGGGCTCTACGAGCAGTACTTC	CSDQGLYEQYF
-	TRBJ2-5	-	TRBV7-2	TGTGCCAGCAGCTTAGGGAGGTGGTCCGCACAAGAGACCCAGTACTTC	CASSLGRWSAQETQYF
-	TRBJ2-7	-	TRBV3-1/TRBV3-2	TGTGCCAGCAGCCAAGATCTAGGATCTCTCGGGAGCGAGCAGTACTTC	CASSQDLGSLGSEQYF
TRBD1	TRBJ1-6	-	TRBV7-3	TGTGCCAGCAGCTCCGACAGGGGGCCAGGTTCACCCCTCCACTTT	CASSSDRGPGSPLHF
-	TRBJ2-3	-	TRBV7-2	TGTGCCAGCAGCTTTGGGGGGGCACTACCAGATACGCAGTATTTT	CASSFGGALPDTQYF
TRBD1	TRBJ1-4	-	TRBV29-1	TGCAGCGTCACGGGACAGACTAATGAAAAACTGTTTTTT	CSVTGQTNEKLFF
-	TRBJ1-2	once	TRBV15	TGTGCCACCAGCAGAGTTCTGGGGAGTGGCTACACCTTC	CATSRVLGSGYTF
TRBD1	TRBJ2-3	-	TRBV28	TGTGCCAGCAGCCCCCCGGGCGGGACAGGGACGGGCGATACGCAGTATTTT	CASSPPGGTGTGDTQYF
-	TRBJ1-4	-	TRBV5-5	TGTGCCAGCAGCTTGGGGGCAGCCATTAATGAAAAACTGTTTTTT	CASSLGAAINEKLFF
TRBD1	TRBJ1-5	-	TRBV19	TGTGCCAGTAGCGATGACAGGGGGCGTCAGCCCCAGCATTTT	CASSDDRGRQPQHF
TRBD2	TRBJ2-1	-	TRBV5-1	TGCGCCAGCAGCTTGTCAGGGCTAGCGGGAGTCGATGAGCAGTTCTTC	CASSLSGLAGVDEQFF
TRBD1	TRBJ1-6	-	TRBV6-5	TGTGCCAGCAGTTTTGAAGGACAGGTGAATTCACCCCTCCACTTT	CASSFEGQVNSPLHF
-	TRBJ2-1	-	TRBV9	TGTGCCAGCAGCGTCACCTACAATGAGCAGTTCTTC	CASSVTYNEQFF
TRBD1	TRBJ1-4	-	TRBV4-1	TGCGCCAGCAGCCAAGGACAGGGTGCTAATGAAAAACTGTTTTTT	CASSQGQGANEKLFF
TRBD2	TRBJ2-3	-	TRBV30	TGTGCCTGGAGTGGGTTAGCGGGAAGCACAGATACGCAGTATTTT	CAWSGLAGSTDTQYF
TRBD2	TRBJ2-1	-	TRBV5-1	TGCGCCAGCAGCCATCACACTAGCGGGAGCGGGGATGAGCAGTTCTTC	CASSHHTSGSGDEQFF
TRBD2	TRBJ2-1	-	TRBV7-2	TGTGCCAGCAGCTTAGGCCCGACTAGCGCGGGACCTGGGCAGTTCTTC	CASSLGPTSAGPGQFF
-	TRBJ1-2	-	TRBV24-1	TGTGCCACCAGTGAACCAGGGAGGAACTATGGCTACACCTTC	CATSEPGRNYGYTF
-	TRBJ1-4	-	TRBV7-6	TGTGCCAGCAGCTTTTCTGTCGGTGAAAAACTGTTTTTT	CASSFSVGEKLFF
-	TRBJ2-7	few	TRBV19	TGTGCCAGTAGCGACAACTACGAGCAGTACTTC	CASSDNYEQYF
-	TRBJ2-1	-	TRBV30	TGTGCCTGGAGTGTACCAGGGGCCCGTTACAATGAGCAGTTCTTC	CAWSVPGARYNEQFF
-	TRBJ2-3	once	TRBV4-3	TGCGCCAGCAGCCAAGGTGTAGCGAATACGCAGTATTTT	CASSQGVANTQYF
TRBD2	TRBJ2-5	-	TRBV13	TGTGCCAGCAGCTCGCGACTAGCGGGGCAACAAGAGACCCAGTACTTC	CASSSRLAGQQETQYF
TRBD1	TRBJ1-1	-	TRBV5-1	TGCGCCAGCAGCCACGGAATGGACAGGGGAGAAGCTTTCTTT	CASSHGMDRGEAFF